The TCR beta chain under discussion was sequenced for a study of blood T cells in healthy people across ages. Study results and limitations: Both naive CD4+ cell counts and diversity were greater in long-lived donors than in aged donors. Age showed a roughly linear inverse relationship with TCR beta diversity per million T cells.

There are a few counts of this clonotype. Its antigen is not known. A second PCR, run for about 6 to 11 cycles, used a sample-barcoded 5' primer plus a J-beta primer mix. Each CDR3 protein is one row after TCRdb ran MiXCR on the 5' RACE reads. Of under 2 million distinct CDR3 sequences in the sample, 30% to 35% were seen once. CDR1 and CDR2 (germline): SGDLS, YYNGEE. The CDR3 contains 15 residues. Trimming cost V 4 bases and J 9 bases; bases outside gene matches: 8. The sample consisted of blood. This receptor was obtained from a woman aged 30 to 39 in good health. The genes are TRBV9 and TRBJ2-1; TRBD2 agrees at 12 bases. The CDR3 protein is CASSRTSGRNPEQFF. DNA for the CDR3: TGTGCCAGCAGCCGTACTAGCGGGAGGAATCCTGAGCAGTTCTTC.